A selection of T cell receptor beta chains follows, all from one sample in a study of T cell responses to AZD1222 COVID-19 vaccine. The data were produced by immunoSEQ multiplex PCR, yet TCRdb's version contains in-frame clones alone and is incomplete. The profile covers roughly 150,000 clones, with 92% appearing a single time and roughly 3.3% taken by the ten largest. The starting material was peripheral blood, obtained 28 days after the second AZD1222 dose. The receptors were sampled from an adult who received the AZD1222 COVID-19 vaccine. The CDR3 runs from the conserved cysteine through the conserved F or W. A D gene is named only where the DNA matches it firmly. Some rows mark clone size as missing; the rest say once, few, many or name a class of expanded clone.

D: NA
J: TRBJ2-3
V: TRBV19
size: NA
DNA: TGTGCCAGTAGCCCTAATGAGGGGACAGATACGCAGTATTTT
CDR3: CASSPNEGTDTQYF

D: NA
J: TRBJ1-1
V: TRBV5-1
size: NA
DNA: TGCGCCAGCAGCCCTACAGGGATCTGGGTGAACACTGAAGCTTTCTTT
CDR3: CASSPTGIWVNTEAFF

D: TRBD1
J: TRBJ2-1
V: TRBV5-5
size: NA
DNA: TGTGCCAGCAGCTTCCGGACAGGGCAAGGGAATGAGCAGTTCTTC
CDR3: CASSFRTGQGNEQFF

D: TRBD2
J: TRBJ2-2
V: TRBV18
size: NA
DNA: TGTGCCAGCTCGTCGGGACTAGCGGGAATAGGCGGGGAGCTGTTTTTT
CDR3: CASSSGLAGIGGELFF

D: TRBD1
J: TRBJ1-3
V: TRBV18
size: NA
DNA: TGTGCCAGCTCACCGTCGGCAGGGGGCTCTGGAAACACCATATATTTT
CDR3: CASSPSAGGSGNTIYF

D: NA
J: TRBJ2-6
V: TRBV4-3
size: NA
DNA: TGCGCCAGCAGCAACCGACAGGGAGGGTCTGGGGCCAACGTCCTGACTTTC
CDR3: CASSNRQGGSGANVLTF

D: NA
J: TRBJ1-5
V: TRBV19
size: NA
DNA: TGTGCCAGTCGGGACCGTAGCAATCAGCCCCAGCATTTT
CDR3: CASRDRSNQPQHF

D: NA
J: TRBJ1-3
V: TRBV29-1
size: NA
DNA: TGCAGCGTTGACGCAGGGAGAGACACCATATATTTT
CDR3: CSVDAGRDTIYF

D: NA
J: TRBJ2-7
V: TRBV9
size: NA
DNA: TGTGCCAGCAGCCCTAGGGTTGGGTACGAGCAGTACTTC
CDR3: CASSPRVGYEQYF

D: NA
J: TRBJ2-2
V: TRBV5-4
size: NA
DNA: TGTGCCAGCAGCTTGGATGGACAGTTCACCGGGGAGCTGTTTTTT
CDR3: CASSLDGQFTGELFF

D: NA
J: TRBJ2-7
V: TRBV7-8
size: NA
DNA: TGTGCCAGCAGCTTAGCCGGAACCTTGGAGCAGTACTTC
CDR3: CASSLAGTLEQYF

D: NA
J: TRBJ2-1
V: TRBV29-1
size: NA
DNA: TGCAGCGTTGTCTGGAATGAGCAGTTCTTC
CDR3: CSVVWNEQFF

D: NA
J: TRBJ2-3
V: TRBV2
size: NA
DNA: TGTGCCAGCAAACTCGAAATAGATACGCAGTATTTT
CDR3: CASKLEIDTQYF

D: TRBD2
J: TRBJ2-1
V: TRBV27
size: NA
DNA: TGTGCCAGCAGTTTGAGACTAGCGGGAACCCATGAGCAGTTCTTC
CDR3: CASSLRLAGTHEQFF

D: NA
J: TRBJ2-1
V: TRBV7-2
size: NA
DNA: TGTGCCAGCAGCTTAAGGCGGCCTCCTGGGGGCGAGCAGTTCTTC
CDR3: CASSLRRPPGGEQFF

D: TRBD1
J: TRBJ2-5
V: TRBV5-1
size: NA
DNA: TGCGCCAGCAGCTCCTTGGGAGGAACTACCGGGACAGGTCTAGAGACCCAGTACTTC
CDR3: CASSSLGGTTGTGLETQYF

D: NA
J: TRBJ2-3
V: TRBV6-2/TRBV6-3
size: NA
DNA: TGTGCCAGCAGTTACTCGAGGGCCGGGGGTAGTGGGCGCACAGATACGCAGTATTTT
CDR3: CASSYSRAGGSGRTDTQYF

D: NA
J: TRBJ1-4
V: TRBV10-2
size: NA
DNA: TGCGCCAGCAGTGAGTCCCAGCCTGCAACTAATGAAAAACTGTTTTTT
CDR3: CASSESQPATNEKLFF

D: NA
J: TRBJ2-1
V: TRBV7-8
size: NA
DNA: TGTGCCAGCAGCTCCGATCCTCCTAATAACTGGGGGACTGTCTCCTACAATGAGCAGTTCTTC
CDR3: CASSSDPPNNWGTVSYNEQFF

D: TRBD2
J: TRBJ2-7
V: TRBV6-5
size: NA
DNA: TGTGCCAGCAGTCGGGGGAGCGGGAGGGTCCACGAGCAGTACTTC
CDR3: CASSRGSGRVHEQYF

D: TRBD1
J: TRBJ1-2
V: TRBV28
size: NA
DNA: TGTGCCGGGGGGGACAGGTCTTTGGGCTACACCTTC
CDR3: CAGGDRSLGYTF

D: NA
J: TRBJ1-2
V: TRBV10-3
size: NA
DNA: TGTGCCATCAGCTCGGCGCAGGTCTATGGCTACACCTTC
CDR3: CAISSAQVYGYTF

D: TRBD1
J: TRBJ1-4
V: TRBV29-1
size: NA
DNA: TGCAGCGTTAGCGGGACAGGGGGTTTTGCAACTAATGAAAAACTGTTTTTT
CDR3: CSVSGTGGFATNEKLFF

D: NA
J: TRBJ2-3
V: TRBV14
size: NA
DNA: TGTGCCAGCAGCCTTCGCCTGGGCAGCGGAAGCACAGATACGCAGTATTTT
CDR3: CASSLRLGSGSTDTQYF

D: TRBD1
J: TRBJ1-3
V: TRBV6-5
size: once
DNA: TGTGCCAGCAGTTACTCGAACAGGGGGGGAAACACCATATATTTT
CDR3: CASSYSNRGGNTIYF

D: TRBD2
J: TRBJ2-3
V: TRBV13
size: NA
DNA: TGTGCCAGCAGGGTGGGAGGGGGCACAGATACGCAGTATTTT
CDR3: CASRVGGGTDTQYF

D: NA
J: TRBJ2-1
V: TRBV10-3
size: NA
DNA: TGTGCCATCAGGGACTTGGGCAATGAGCAGTTCTTC
CDR3: CAIRDLGNEQFF

D: TRBD1
J: TRBJ1-5
V: TRBV18
size: NA
DNA: TGTGCCAGCTCACCCGGGACAGGGGACCAGCCCCAGCATTTT
CDR3: CASSPGTGDQPQHF

D: TRBD1
J: TRBJ1-4
V: TRBV28
size: NA
DNA: TGTGCCACAGCAACAGGGGGAAGGGACGAAAAACTGTTTTTT
CDR3: CATATGGRDEKLFF

D: NA
J: TRBJ1-1
V: TRBV29-1
size: once
DNA: TGCAGCGTTGTGTGGCGGGGGAACACTGAAGCTTTCTTT
CDR3: CSVVWRGNTEAFF

D: NA
J: TRBJ1-5
V: TRBV6-2/TRBV6-3
size: NA
DNA: TGTGCCAGCAGTTACAGGGGAGATCAGCCCCAGCATTTT
CDR3: CASSYRGDQPQHF

D: TRBD2
J: TRBJ2-2
V: TRBV7-2
size: NA
DNA: TGTGCCAGCAGCTTAGAGCCAGCGGGACGGACCGGGGAGCTGTTTTTT
CDR3: CASSLEPAGRTGELFF

D: NA
J: TRBJ2-1
V: TRBV24-1
size: NA
DNA: TGTGCCACCAGAACGGGGGGCCTGGACAATGAGCAGTTCTTC
CDR3: CATRTGGLDNEQFF

D: NA
J: TRBJ1-5
V: TRBV7-2
size: NA
DNA: TGTGCCAGCAGCGCGAGTGGCACCCTGATCGGCCAGCCCCAGCATTTT
CDR3: CASSASGTLIGQPQHF

D: NA
J: TRBJ1-3
V: TRBV5-4
size: NA
DNA: TGTGCCAGCAGCCCCCCAGAAGGGCACGGAAACACCATATATTTT
CDR3: CASSPPEGHGNTIYF

D: NA
J: TRBJ2-1
V: TRBV7-9
size: NA
DNA: TGTGCCAGCAGCGCTTTAGCGGTATACAATGAGCAGTTCTTC
CDR3: CASSALAVYNEQFF

D: NA
J: TRBJ1-5
V: TRBV19
size: NA
DNA: TGTGCCAGTAGTATCCAGAGCAATCAGCCCCAGCATTTT
CDR3: CASSIQSNQPQHF

D: NA
J: TRBJ1-5
V: TRBV19
size: NA
DNA: TGTGCCAGTAGTATAGTGGGTAGCAATCAGCCCCAGCATTTT
CDR3: CASSIVGSNQPQHF

D: NA
J: TRBJ1-5
V: TRBV19
size: few
DNA: TGTGCCAGTAGTGAGTCAGGTCCGCAGCCCCAGCATTTT
CDR3: CASSESGPQPQHF

D: TRBD2
J: TRBJ2-1
V: TRBV29-1
size: NA
DNA: TGCAGCGTTGACCCGACTAGCGGCTCCTACAATGAGCAGTTCTTC
CDR3: CSVDPTSGSYNEQFF

D: NA
J: TRBJ1-2
V: TRBV28
size: NA
DNA: TGTGCCAGCAGTTTATTTGGGGTTAGTGGCTACACCTTC
CDR3: CASSLFGVSGYTF

D: NA
J: TRBJ2-1
V: TRBV5-1
size: once
DNA: TGCGCCAGCAGCTTGGGACGACAGTACAATGAGCAGTTCTTC
CDR3: CASSLGRQYNEQFF

D: TRBD1
J: TRBJ2-7
V: TRBV19
size: NA
DNA: TGTGCCAGTACCGCCGGACAGGGAATAGGATACGAGCAGTACTTC
CDR3: CASTAGQGIGYEQYF

D: TRBD2
J: TRBJ2-5
V: TRBV2
size: NA
DNA: TGTGCCAGCAGTGATCTAGCGGAAGAGACCCAGTACTTC
CDR3: CASSDLAEETQYF

D: NA
J: TRBJ1-1
V: TRBV11-3
size: NA
DNA: TGTGCCAGCAGCCCCGGCCACACTGAAGCTTTCTTT
CDR3: CASSPGHTEAFF

D: NA
J: TRBJ2-7
V: TRBV24-1
size: NA
DNA: TGTGCCACCAGTGATTTGCACAGTGCTCCGGGGGAGCAGTACTTC
CDR3: CATSDLHSAPGEQYF

D: NA
J: TRBJ2-1
V: TRBV7-2
size: NA
DNA: TGTGCCAGCAGCTCCCGTCCGCTCAATGAGCAGTTCTTC
CDR3: CASSSRPLNEQFF

D: NA
J: TRBJ2-2
V: TRBV5-1
size: NA
DNA: TGCGCCAGCAGCTTGGGGCAGGGGAACACCGGGGAGCTGTTTTTT
CDR3: CASSLGQGNTGELFF

D: NA
J: TRBJ1-1
V: TRBV2
size: NA
DNA: TGTGCCAGCAGTCGAGACAGGAACACTGAAGCTTTCTTT
CDR3: CASSRDRNTEAFF

D: NA
J: TRBJ2-1
V: TRBV7-3
size: NA
DNA: TGTGCCAGCAGCTTAATACCCTCCTACAATGAGCAGTTCTTC
CDR3: CASSLIPSYNEQFF

D: TRBD2
J: TRBJ2-7
V: TRBV30
size: NA
DNA: TGTGCCTGGAGCCGCCCGGCGGGAGGCGAGCAGTACTTC
CDR3: CAWSRPAGGEQYF

D: TRBD1
J: TRBJ2-1
V: TRBV2
size: NA
DNA: TGTGCCAGCATGCCCCCTCCCGCAAGGTTCCGACAGGGGCAGTTCTTC
CDR3: CASMPPPARFRQGQFF

D: NA
J: TRBJ1-3
V: TRBV30
size: NA
DNA: TGTGCCTGGAGTGGGATAGGGGGAAACACCATATATTTT
CDR3: CAWSGIGGNTIYF

D: NA
J: TRBJ2-7
V: TRBV9
size: NA
DNA: TGTGCCAGCAGCGTAGGTCTCATCGGCGAGCAGTACTTC
CDR3: CASSVGLIGEQYF

D: NA
J: TRBJ2-7
V: TRBV7-2
size: NA
DNA: TGTGCCAGCAGCTTAGGGGGACACACGACCTACGAGCAGTACTTC
CDR3: CASSLGGHTTYEQYF

D: NA
J: TRBJ1-1
V: TRBV6-5
size: NA
DNA: TGTGCCAGCAGTACGACACTGAACACTGAAGCTTTCTTT
CDR3: CASSTTLNTEAFF

D: NA
J: TRBJ2-7
V: TRBV28
size: NA
DNA: TGTGCCAGCGTTTCGGAGGGGACAGATCAATACGAGCAGTACTTC
CDR3: CASVSEGTDQYEQYF

D: TRBD2
J: TRBJ2-7
V: TRBV19
size: NA
DNA: TGTGCCAGTAGCCAACCGGGGGGATACGAGCAGTACTTC
CDR3: CASSQPGGYEQYF